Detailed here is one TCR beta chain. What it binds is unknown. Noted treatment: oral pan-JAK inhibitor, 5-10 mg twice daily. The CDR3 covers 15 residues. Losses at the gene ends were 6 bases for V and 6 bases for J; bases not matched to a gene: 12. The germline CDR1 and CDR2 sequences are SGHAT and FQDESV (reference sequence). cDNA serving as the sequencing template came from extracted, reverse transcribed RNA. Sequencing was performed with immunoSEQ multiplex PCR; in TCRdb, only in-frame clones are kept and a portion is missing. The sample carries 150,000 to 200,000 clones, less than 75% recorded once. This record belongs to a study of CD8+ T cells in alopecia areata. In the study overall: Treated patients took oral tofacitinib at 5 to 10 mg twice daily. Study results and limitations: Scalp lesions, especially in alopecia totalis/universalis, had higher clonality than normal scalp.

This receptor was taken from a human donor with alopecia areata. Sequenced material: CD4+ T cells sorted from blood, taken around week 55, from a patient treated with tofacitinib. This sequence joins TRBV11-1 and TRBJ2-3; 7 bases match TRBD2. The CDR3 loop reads CASSPGTNRMDTQYF. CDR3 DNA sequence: TGTGCCAGCAGTCCCGGGACTAACAGGATGGATACGCAGTATTTT.